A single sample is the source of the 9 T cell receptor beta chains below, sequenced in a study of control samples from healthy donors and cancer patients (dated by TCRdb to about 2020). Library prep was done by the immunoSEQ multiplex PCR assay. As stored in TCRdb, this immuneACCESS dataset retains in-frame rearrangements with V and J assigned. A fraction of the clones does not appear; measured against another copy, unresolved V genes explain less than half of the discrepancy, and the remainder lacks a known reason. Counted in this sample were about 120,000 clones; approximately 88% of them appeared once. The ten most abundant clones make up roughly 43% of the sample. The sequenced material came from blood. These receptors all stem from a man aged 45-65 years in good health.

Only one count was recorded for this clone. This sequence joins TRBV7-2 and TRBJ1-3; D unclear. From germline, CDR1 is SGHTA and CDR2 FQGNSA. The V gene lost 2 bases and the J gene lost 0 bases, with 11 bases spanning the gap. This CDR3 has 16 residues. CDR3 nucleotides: TGTGCCAGCAGCTTAAGCCCCCGAGGCTCTGGAAACACCATATATTTT. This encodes CASSLSPRGSGNTIYF.

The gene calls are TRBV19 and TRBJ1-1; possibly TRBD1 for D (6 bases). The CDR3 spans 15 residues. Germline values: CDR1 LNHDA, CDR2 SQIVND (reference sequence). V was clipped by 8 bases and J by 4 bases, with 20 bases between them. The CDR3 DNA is TGTGCCAGTGACTCTAGGGGGGGGCCGGGCACTGAAGCTTTCTTT. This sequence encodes CASDSRGGPGTEAFF.

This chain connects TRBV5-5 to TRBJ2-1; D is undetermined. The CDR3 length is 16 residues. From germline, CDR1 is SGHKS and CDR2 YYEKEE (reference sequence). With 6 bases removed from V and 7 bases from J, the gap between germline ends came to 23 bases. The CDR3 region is CASNLGPSTQGNEQFF. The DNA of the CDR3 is TGTGCCAGCAACTTAGGGCCTTCTACCCAAGGGAATGAGCAGTTCTTC.

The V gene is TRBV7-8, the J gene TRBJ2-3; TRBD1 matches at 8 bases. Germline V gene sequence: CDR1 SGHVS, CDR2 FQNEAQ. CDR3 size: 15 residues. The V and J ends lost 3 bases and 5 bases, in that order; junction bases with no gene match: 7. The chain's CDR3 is CASSFGSGGGDTQYF. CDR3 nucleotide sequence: TGTGCCAGCAGCTTTGGATCAGGGGGCGGAGATACGCAGTATTTT. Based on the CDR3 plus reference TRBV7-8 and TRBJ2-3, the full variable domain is GAGVSQSPRYKVAKRGQDVALRCDPISGHVSLFWYQQALGQGPEFLTYFQNEAQLDKSGLPSDRFFAERPEGSVSTLKIQRTQQEDSAVYLCASSFGSGGGDTQYFGPGTRLTVL.

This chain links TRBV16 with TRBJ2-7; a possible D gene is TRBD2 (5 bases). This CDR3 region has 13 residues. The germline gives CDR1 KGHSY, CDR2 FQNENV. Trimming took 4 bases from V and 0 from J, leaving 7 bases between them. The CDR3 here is CASSPGISYEQYF. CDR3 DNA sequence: TGTGCCAGCAGCCCGGGGATCTCCTACGAGCAGTACTTC.

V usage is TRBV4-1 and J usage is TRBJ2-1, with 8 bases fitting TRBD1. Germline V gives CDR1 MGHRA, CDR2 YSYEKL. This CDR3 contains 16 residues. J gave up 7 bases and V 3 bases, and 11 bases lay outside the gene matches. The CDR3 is CASSQADRGWENEQFF. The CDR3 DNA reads TGCGCCAGCAGCCAGGCTGACAGGGGATGGGAAAATGAGCAGTTCTTC.

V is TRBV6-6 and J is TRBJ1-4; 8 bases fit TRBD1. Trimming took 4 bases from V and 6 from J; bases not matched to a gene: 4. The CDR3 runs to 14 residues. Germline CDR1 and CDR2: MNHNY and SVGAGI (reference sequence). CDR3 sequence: CASSSTGVYEKLFF. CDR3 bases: TGTGCCAGCAGTTCGACAGGGGTTTATGAAAAACTGTTTTTT.

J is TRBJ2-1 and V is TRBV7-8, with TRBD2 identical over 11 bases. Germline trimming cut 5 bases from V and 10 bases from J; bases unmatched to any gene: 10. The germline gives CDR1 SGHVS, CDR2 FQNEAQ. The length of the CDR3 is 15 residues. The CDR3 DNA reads TGTGCCAGCAGCGCTCGACTAGCGGGGTTCGGGGAGCAGTTCTTC. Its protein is CASSARLAGFGEQFF.

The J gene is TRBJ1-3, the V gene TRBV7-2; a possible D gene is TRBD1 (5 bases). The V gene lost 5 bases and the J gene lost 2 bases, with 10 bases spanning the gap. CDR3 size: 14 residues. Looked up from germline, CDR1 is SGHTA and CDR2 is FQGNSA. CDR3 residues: CASSLTTAGNTIYF. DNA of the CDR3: TGTGCCAGCAGCCTTACGACAGCTGGAAACACCATATATTTT. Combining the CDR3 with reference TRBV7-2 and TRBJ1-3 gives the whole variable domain GAGVSQSPSNKVTEKGKDVELRCDPISGHTALYWYRQSLGQGLEFLIYFQGNSAPDKSGLPSDRFSAERTGGSVSTLTIQRTQQEDSAVYLCASSLTTAGNTIYFGEGSWLTVV.